The 20 T cell receptor beta chains presented below share a single source sample, sequenced in a study of spatial heterogeneity in lung cancer. TCRdb reprocessed the 5' RACE reads with MiXCR, giving one entry per CDR3 protein. The data contain more than 9,000 distinct CDR3 sequences, over 6% of them seen just once; the ten biggest clones take up roughly 27%. As for time point: sample taken at primary tumor resection. The material sequenced was normal lung tissue next to the tumor, taken at surgery. The source of these receptors is a male donor with early-stage non-small cell lung cancer.

The V and J genes are TRBV20-1 and TRBJ2-1, with 7 bases identical to TRBD2. This CDR3 is built from 12 residues. With V trimmed by 5 bases and J by 12 bases, 10 bases remained unmatched. Looked up from germline, CDR1 is DFQATT and CDR2 is SNEGSKA (reference sequence). CDR3 residues: CSAFQPSGGQFF. In DNA, the CDR3 is TGCAGTGCTTTCCAACCTAGCGGTGGGCAGTTCTTC.

This clonotype was seen many times. This chain uses TRBV7-8 with TRBJ2-7; TRBD2 might be the D (5 bases). The CDR3 runs to 13 residues. Trimming left V 5 bases short and J 4 bases short, with 12 bases between. The germline gives CDR1 SGHVS, CDR2 FQNEAQ. The CDR3, as DNA: TGTGCCAGCAGCGAGGGTCCCGGGTACGAGCAGTACTTC. Amino acids: CASSEGPGYEQYF.

This clonotype was picked up many times. V and J are TRBV28 and TRBJ1-1, with 10 bases lining up with TRBD1. Germline CDR1 is MDHEN and CDR2 is SYDVKM. The CDR3 runs to 17 residues. The V segment lost 4 bases and the J segment 2 bases; nucleotides outside the gene matches: 10. CDR3 nucleotides: TGTGCCAGCAGTTCCCCGACAGGGGGCAGCTTTAACACTGAAGCTTTCTTT. Translating gives CASSSPTGGSFNTEAFF.

The table lists this clonotype with many counts. V usage is TRBV20-1 and J usage is TRBJ2-7; D may correspond to TRBD1 or TRBD2 (5 bases each). The CDR3 totals 13 residues. The germline CDR1 and CDR2 sequences are DFQATT and SNEGSKA (reference sequence). V was shortened by 5 bases and J by 5 bases, with 16 bases between the two germline ends. CDR3 nucleotide sequence: TGCAGTGCTCCCGGGGCGGTGCGGGACGAGCAGTACTTC. Protein: CSAPGAVRDEQYF.

By share, this clonotype ranks as medium-sized. The V and J genes are TRBV6-2 or TRBV6-3 and TRBJ2-1; 7 bases align to TRBD2. The CDR3 extends over 14 amino acids. The trim removed 6 bases at V and 4 bases at J, leaving 6 bases unmatched. Germline assignment: CDR1 MNHEY and CDR2 SVGEGT. The DNA for the CDR3 is TGTGCCAGCAGCCATGGGCGGGAGTACAATGAGCAGTTCTTC. Its protein is CASSHGREYNEQFF.

This clonotype was found a few times. The V gene is TRBV23-1, the J gene TRBJ2-7, with TRBD1 as a possible D gene (6 bases). TRBV23-1 belongs to the ORF category, with a function that is uncertain. V lost 0 bases to trimming and J lost 6 bases, with 12 bases between them. The length of the CDR3 is 14 residues. The DNA of the CDR3 is TGCGCCAGCAGTCAATCCCGGACAGATTGCGAGCAGTACTTC. Its protein is CASSQSRTDCEQYF.

This clonotype came up a few times. A read error may explain this, as a much larger clone is one base away. The chain joins TRBV19 to TRBJ2-7; D is unclear. Germline V gene data show CDR1 as LNHDA and CDR2 as SQIVND (reference sequence). The CDR3 totals 14 residues. CDR3 sequence (DNA): TGTGTCAGTACCCCGGGCAGGAACTCCTACGAGCAGTACTTC. This translates into CVSTPGRNSYEQYF.

This rearrangement joins TRBV12-3 or TRBV12-4 to TRBJ2-7; D might be TRBD2 (6 bases). V was trimmed by 7 bases and J by 2 bases, leaving 15 bases between them. This CDR3 has 14 amino acids. CDR3 sequence: CASNRDSKPYEQYF. The DNA for the CDR3 is TGTGCCAGCAACCGGGACTCCAAGCCCTACGAGCAGTACTTC.

This clonotype came up many times. The chain has TRBV18 and TRBJ2-7; the D gene is possibly TRBD1 (6 bases). Germline loops: CDR1 KGHSH, CDR2 LQKENI. V was trimmed by 3 bases and J by 3 bases, leaving 15 bases between them. This CDR3 has 15 residues. The CDR3 DNA is TGTGCCAGCTCACCCTCGGAGCAGGGGTACTACGAGCAGTACTTC. Translated, it gives CASSPSEQGYYEQYF.

This chain joins TRBV29-1 and TRBJ1-2, with D perhaps TRBD1 (6 bases). The V end was cut by 3 bases, the J end by 5 bases, with 16 bases between. Germline loops: CDR1 SQVTM, CDR2 ANQGSEA. This CDR3 is built from 14 residues. The CDR3: CSVDTQQGYYGYTF. DNA of the CDR3: TGCAGCGTTGATACTCAACAGGGCTATTATGGCTACACCTTC. The full variable domain, completed using reference TRBV29-1 and TRBJ1-2, is SAVISQKPSRDICQRGTSLTIQCQVDSQVTMMFWYRQQPGQSLTLIATANQGSEATYESGFVIDKFPISRPNLTFSTLTVSNMSPEDSSIYLCSVDTQQGYYGYTFGSGTRLTVV.

This clonotype was recorded at least ten times. The V gene is TRBV4-3, the J gene TRBJ2-4; a possible D gene is TRBD2 (6 bases). Trimming stripped 0 bases from V and 1 base from J, with 13 bases between. The germline gives CDR1 LGHNA, CDR2 YSLEER. The CDR3 has 17 amino acids. The CDR3 region is CASSQDSGSGAKNIQYF. As DNA, the CDR3 is TGCGCCAGCAGCCAAGATAGCGGATCAGGGGCCAAAAACATTCAGTACTTC.

This clonotype was detected ten times or more. The rearrangement joins TRBV7-9 to TRBJ2-6; D is undetermined. The CDR3 is 19 residues long. V shed 4 bases and J shed 0 bases, with 19 bases lying between them. The germline V gene encodes CDR1 SEHNR and CDR2 FQNEAQ (reference sequence). CDR3 bases: TGTGCCAGCAGCTCAAGTCAGGCAGTTCGTCACTCTGGGGCCAACGTCCTGACTTTC. Its protein product is CASSSSQAVRHSGANVLTF.

This clonotype appeared many times. The gene calls are TRBV12-3 or TRBV12-4 and TRBJ1-1, with D hard to call. V shed 5 bases and J shed 11 bases, with 15 bases lying between them. The CDR3 covers 12 residues. CDR3 nucleotide sequence: TGTGCCAGCAGTACCTTCAAATCGGACGCTTTCTTT. Its translation: CASSTFKSDAFF.

This clonotype is medium-sized in the sample. This chain's CDR3 is CSVNGGSGANVLTF. The CDR3, as DNA: TGCAGCGTGAACGGGGGCTCTGGGGCCAACGTCCTGACTTTC. This chain uses TRBV29-1 with TRBJ2-6, with D perhaps matching TRBD2 (6 bases). Trimming stripped 6 bases from V and 0 bases from J, with 9 bases between. CDR1 is SQVTM and CDR2 is ANQGSEA in the germline V gene. The CDR3 covers 14 residues.

There are many counts of this clonotype. The chain couples TRBV7-8 to TRBJ2-1; D is perhaps TRBD1 (6 bases). V was shortened by 5 bases and J by 4 bases, with 15 bases between the two germline ends. CDR3 length: 15 residues. CDR1 SGHVS and CDR2 FQNEAQ come from the germline V gene. CDR3 sequence (DNA): TGTGCCAGCAGCCCATACAGGGAACCGTACAATGAGCAGTTCTTC. It yields the protein CASSPYREPYNEQFF. Variable domain in full (rest from reference TRBV7-8 and TRBJ2-1): GAGVSQSPRYKVAKRGQDVALRCDPISGHVSLFWYQQALGQGPEFLTYFQNEAQLDKSGLPSDRFFAERPEGSVSTLKIQRTQQEDSAVYLCASSPYREPYNEQFFGPGTRLTVL.

The chain is built from TRBV5-6 and TRBJ1-6; 8 nucleotides align to TRBD1. V was clipped by 4 bases and J by 10 bases; unmatched bases: 7. Germline CDR1 is SGHDT and CDR2 is YYEEEE. This CDR3 has 14 residues. The CDR3 reads CASSLTGAGSPLHF. The CDR3 DNA sequence: TGTGCCAGCAGCCTGACAGGGGCTGGATCACCCCTCCACTTT.

The chain employs TRBV5-4 and TRBJ2-3; D gene ambiguous. With 4 bases removed from V and 4 bases from J, the gap between germline ends came to 10 bases. Germline-derived CDR1 and CDR2 are SGHNT and YYREEE (reference sequence). The CDR3 has 13 residues. CDR3 loop: CASSPAYADTQYF. CDR3 in DNA: TGTGCCAGCAGCCCTGCATACGCAGATACGCAGTATTTT. Based on the CDR3 plus reference TRBV5-4 and TRBJ2-3, the full variable domain is ETGVTQSPTHLIKTRGQQVTLRCSSQSGHNTVSWYQQALGQGPQFIFQYYREEENGRGNFPPRFSGLQFPNYSSELNVNALELDDSALYLCASSPAYADTQYFGPGTRLTVL.

This clonotype was seen at least ten times. V is TRBV28 and J is TRBJ2-7; D gene ambiguous. This CDR3 is 14 amino acids long. Trimming removed 3 bases at V and 1 base at J, with 10 bases between. Germline CDR1 reads MDHEN; CDR2 reads SYDVKM. The CDR3 loop is CASSLIGLSYEQYF. The CDR3, as DNA: TGTGCCAGCAGTTTGATTGGGTTGTCCTACGAGCAGTACTTC.

This clonotype was recorded at least ten times. V gene TRBV9 combines with J gene TRBJ2-5; TRBD2 is a possible D gene (6 bases). The V end was cut by 7 bases, the J end by 3 bases, with 16 bases between. CDR1 and CDR2 (germline): SGDLS, YYNGEE. This CDR3 comprises 14 residues. In DNA, the CDR3 is TGTGCCAGCGCCCGGGACTTGACCGAAGAGACCCAGTACTTC. Amino acids: CASARDLTEETQYF.

This clonotype showed up many times. The rearrangement uses TRBV5-6 and TRBJ2-7, with D tentatively TRBD1 (6 bases). CDR3 length equals 13 residues. The V and J ends lost 4 bases and 3 bases respectively, with 11 bases between them. Germline V CDR1 and CDR2: SGHDT, YYEEEE. The CDR3, as DNA: TGTGCCAGCAGCAGGGACACCTACTACGAGCAGTACTTC. Translating it yields CASSRDTYYEQYF. Using reference TRBV5-6 and TRBJ2-7 for the parts outside the CDR3, the full variable domain is DAGVTQSPTHLIKTRGQQVTLRCSPKSGHDTVSWYQQALGQGPQFIFQYYEEEERQRGNFPDRFSGHQFPNYSSELNVNALLLGDSALYLCASSRDTYYEQYFGPGTRLTVT.